The text below deals with one T cell receptor (beta chain). This clone occurred a few times. Its antigen has not been determined. No per-base quality is available; no much larger clone lies one base away. The data originate from a study of T cell changes during pregnancy in multiple sclerosis (dated by TCRdb to the late 2010s). At the level of the whole study: In women with multiple sclerosis, the researchers looked at how the T cell repertoire shifted as pregnancy progressed.

Library preparation used the immunoSEQ multiplex PCR assay. The table was pulled from immuneACCESS by TCRdb, which kept in-frame rearrangements only. Such tables lose some clones; where checked, under half of the loss comes from unresolved V genes, and the rest has no known cause. The sample data list 73,000 or so clones, and about 90% of these were observed just once. The ten largest account for around 0.89% of the sample. In the germline V gene, CDR1 corresponds to SGHRS and CDR2 to YFSETQ. Counted from cysteine to phenylalanine, this CDR3 has 14 amino acids. The DNA shown is the 42-base CDR3, in frame from base 1. V is pruned by 4 bases and J by 4 bases, leaving 7 bases of the junction without a gene match.

Sequenced material: peripheral blood, taken in the second trimester of pregnancy. Recombination linked TRBV5-1 to TRBJ1-2; 7 central bases correspond to TRBD1. This sequence originates from a female donor with multiple sclerosis, enrolled in a pregnancy study. The bases are TGCGCCAGCAGCCCGAGGGGGCAGGTCTATGGCTACACCTTC. Its translation reads: CASSPRGQVYGYTF.